This note documents a single T cell receptor beta chain sequence. Its cognate antigen is unknown. The V gene's germline CDR1 is SEHNR and CDR2 FQNEAQ (reference sequence). Trimming removed 1 base at V and 4 bases at J, with 10 bases between. The CDR3 length is 14 residues. This record belongs to a study of T-cell reconstitution after alpha-beta-depleted transplantation in children. Broader study findings: T-cell numbers and diversity, one year after transplant, stemmed largely from T cells that were newly produced.

Preparation of the TCRbeta library used unique molecular identifiers. TCRdb redid the calling of the PCR reads with MiXCR, one entry per CDR3 protein. Here the sample spans 250,000 to 300,000 distinct CDR3 sequences, around a tenth being singletons. The TCR was taken from a boy in the first two years of life with acute myeloid leukemia, due to receive a stem cell transplant. This specimen consisted of PBMCs, obtained before TCRalphabeta/CD19-depleted stem cell transplant. This chain joins TRBV7-9 and TRBJ1-1; maybe TRBD1 (5 bases). CDR3 residues: CASSLGQSGTEAFF. DNA of the CDR3: TGTGCCAGCAGCTTAGGACAGTCGGGCACTGAAGCTTTCTTT.